Below, 7 T cell receptor beta chains from the same sample are listed, as sequenced in a study of blood T cell repertoires in COVID-19. TCRdb's table, derived via immunoSEQ multiplex PCR, lists solely in-frame clones and lacks some. This repertoire shows 99,000 or so clones, over 75% found once; its top ten account for around 4.1%. The sample taken for sequencing was peripheral blood. These receptor sequences come from a man in his fifties or sixties with acute or convalescent COVID-19.

The V gene is TRBV3-1 (or the pseudogene TRBV3-2), the J gene TRBJ1-2; tentatively, D is TRBD1 (5 bases). CDR3 size: 13 residues. In germline, CDR1 is LGHDT, CDR2 YNNKEL (reference sequence). V lost 0 bases and J lost 6, with 8 bases in between. CDR3 nucleotides: TGTGCCAGCAGCCAAGATGCGGGGGATGGCTACACCTTC. Translated, it gives CASSQDAGDGYTF.

This chain's CDR3 is CASSLDGDQPQHF. The CDR3 bases are TGTGCCAGCAGCTTGGACGGGGATCAGCCCCAGCATTTT. J is TRBJ1-5 and V is TRBV5-8; D ambiguous. The germline CDR1 and CDR2 sequences are SGHTS and YDEGEE. The CDR3 extends over 13 amino acids. Trimming shortened V by 0 bases and J by 5 bases, and 6 bases separated the two germline ends.

For the CDR3, the DNA is TGTGCCAGCAGCTTGAGGTGGGACAGCGGGAGCAGGGAGACCCAGTACTTC. The encoded protein is CASSLRWDSGSRETQYF. This chain uses TRBV5-8 with TRBJ2-5; D is possibly TRBD2 (8 bases). Germline CDR1 and CDR2: SGHTS and YDEGEE. With 1 base removed from V and 5 bases from J, the gap between germline ends came to 21 bases. CDR3 length: 17 amino acids.

This chain connects TRBV10-3 to TRBJ2-1; 9 positions match TRBD2. Germline CDR1 and CDR2: ENHRY and SYGVKD. The CDR3 contains 15 residues. V lost 2 bases and J lost 7; bases outside the gene matches: 6. The chain's CDR3 is CAISEKREVRNEQFF. The CDR3 nucleotides are TGTGCCATCAGTGAGAAGCGGGAGGTTCGGAATGAGCAGTTCTTC.

The rearrangement links TRBV7-2 to TRBJ2-5; TRBD2 agrees at 8 bases. The CDR3 runs 15 residues. The J segment lost 5 bases and the V segment lost 7 bases, leaving 12 bases of the junction unmatched. Germline V gene sequence: CDR1 SGHTA, CDR2 FQGNSA. The CDR3 nucleotides read TGTGCCAGCACCCCGGGACTAGGGTCTTCCGAGACCCAGTACTTC. Its translation is CASTPGLGSSETQYF.

The genes are TRBV7-3 and TRBJ2-2, with a possible D match to TRBD2 (5 bases). Trimming removed 6 bases at V and 7 bases at J, with 15 bases between. Germline-derived CDR1 and CDR2 are SGHTA and FQGTGA. This CDR3 region has 14 residues. The CDR3 protein is CASSFNGRGGELFF. CDR3 DNA sequence: TGTGCCAGCAGTTTTAATGGGAGAGGCGGGGAGCTGTTTTTT.

This clone was counted a single time. The chain carries TRBV13 and TRBJ2-7; 9 nucleotides match TRBD1. This CDR3 spans 15 amino acids. Losses at the gene ends were 0 bases for V and 3 bases for J; bases not matched to a gene: 3. Germline V gene sequence: CDR1 PRHDT, CDR2 FYEKMQ (reference sequence). The CDR3 loop is CASSLGRGQGYEQYF. Here the CDR3 DNA reads TGTGCCAGCAGCTTAGGCCGGGGACAGGGCTACGAGCAGTACTTC.